These T cell receptor beta chains were read from a single sample in a study of lymphopenia after photon versus proton radiotherapy. Sequencing used immunoSEQ multiplex PCR; TCRdb keeps in-frame clones, though not all of them. In the table there are roughly 42,000 clones, around 86% of which are singletons. The source material was peripheral blood, sampled from a patient treated with photon-based radiotherapy. The source of these receptors is a man aged 35 to 55 with gastric cancer. The CDR3 runs from the conserved cysteine through the conserved F or W. A D gene is named only where the DNA matches it firmly. Size is omitted from some rows. Given values are once, few, many or a class for expanded clones.

D gene,clone size,V gene,J gene,CDR3 protein,CDR3 DNA
.,once,TRBV5-6,TRBJ2-3,CASSPVGGPADTQYF,TGTGCCAGCAGCCCCGTGGGGGGCCCGGCAGATACGCAGTATTTT
TRBD1,.,TRBV4-2,TRBJ1-2,CASSPGTGGNYGYTF,TGTGCCAGCAGCCCCGGGACAGGGGGAAACTATGGCTACACCTTC
TRBD1,few,TRBV19,TRBJ2-7,CASRRGDSSYEQYF,TGTGCCAGTAGACGAGGGGACAGCTCGTACGAGCAGTACTTC
.,.,TRBV9,TRBJ1-3,CASSVGGQLGGNTIYF,TGTGCCAGCAGCGTAGGGGGGCAGCTGGGAGGAAACACCATATATTTT
.,.,TRBV7-6,TRBJ1-1,CASSLAGSEVMNTEAFF,TGTGCCAGCAGCTTAGCTGGTTCGGAGGTCATGAACACTGAAGCTTTCTTT
.,.,TRBV7-2,TRBJ2-5,CASSLLLKGTQYF,TGTGCCAGCAGCTTGTTGCTGAAGGGGACCCAGTACTTC
.,.,TRBV7-2,TRBJ2-7,CASSEQKEQYF,TGTGCCAGCAGCGAACAGAAAGAGCAGTACTTC
.,few,TRBV9,TRBJ1-2,CASSSGNSYTF,TGTGCCAGCAGTAGTGGGAATAGCTACACCTTC
.,.,TRBV2,TRBJ1-5,CASSENWGPGGNQPQHF,TGTGCCAGCAGTGAGAACTGGGGCCCGGGGGGCAATCAGCCCCAGCATTTT
.,.,TRBV5-8,TRBJ1-5,CASSLGRVSNQPQHF,TGTGCCAGCAGCTTGGGAAGGGTAAGCAATCAGCCCCAGCATTTT
.,.,TRBV7-2,TRBJ1-5,CASSLDPPGPQHF,TGTGCCAGCAGCTTAGACCCCCCGGGCCCCCAGCATTTT
TRBD1,.,TRBV7-2,TRBJ1-1,CASSPLTGRTEAFF,TGTGCCAGCAGCCCCTTGACAGGGCGCACTGAAGCTTTCTTT
TRBD2,.,TRBV2,TRBJ2-5,CASRRLANQETQYF,TGTGCCAGCAGAAGACTAGCCAACCAAGAGACCCAGTACTTC
TRBD1,.,TRBV18,TRBJ1-6,CASSPGPGTVINSPLHF,TGTGCCAGCTCCCCGGGCCCCGGGACAGTTATTAATTCACCCCTCCACTTT
.,.,TRBV27,TRBJ1-5,CASSPQYPSNQPQHF,TGTGCCAGCAGTCCCCAATACCCTAGCAATCAGCCCCAGCATTTT
TRBD2,.,TRBV6-6,TRBJ2-5,CASTNGGSGGGETQYF,TGTGCCAGCACCAACGGCGGTAGCGGGGGAGGTGAGACCCAGTACTTC
.,.,TRBV30,TRBJ1-2,CAWGGYGDGYTF,TGTGCCTGGGGTGGGTACGGGGATGGCTACACCTTC
TRBD1,once,TRBV7-3,TRBJ2-3,CASSPKGGPGDTQYF,TGTGCCAGCAGCCCAAAAGGGGGCCCTGGAGATACGCAGTATTTT
.,few,TRBV11-3,TRBJ2-3,CASSLDGQSTDTQYF,TGTGCCAGCAGCTTAGACGGACAGTCCACAGATACGCAGTATTTT
.,.,TRBV28,TRBJ2-7,CASSLSPDWSSYEQYF,TGTGCCAGCAGTTTATCGCCGGACTGGAGCTCCTACGAGCAGTACTTC
TRBD1,.,TRBV7-2,TRBJ2-7,CASSANRGSYEQYF,TGTGCCAGCAGCGCCAACAGGGGCTCCTACGAGCAGTACTTC
.,.,TRBV7-9,TRBJ2-7,CASSLGLGEQYF,TGTGCCAGCAGCTTAGGGCTGGGAGAGCAGTACTTC
TRBD1,.,TRBV10-3,TRBJ1-1,CAISGTGDFTEAFF,TGTGCCATCAGTGGAACAGGGGATTTCACTGAAGCTTTCTTT
.,few,TRBV7-8,TRBJ1-5,CASSLDGGSSQPQHF,TGTGCCAGCAGCTTAGATGGGGGTTCGAGTCAGCCCCAGCATTTT
.,.,TRBV9,TRBJ1-2,CASSPPWAYGYTF,TGTGCCAGCAGCCCACCGTGGGCCTATGGCTACACCTTC
.,.,TRBV19,TRBJ2-3,CASSMGGRTDTQYF,TGTGCCAGTAGTATGGGGGGGCGCACAGATACGCAGTATTTT
.,.,TRBV15,TRBJ1-2,CATSRDRGREGYTF,TGTGCCACCAGCAGAGATCGAGGCCGGGAGGGCTACACCTTC